This TCR beta chain derives from a study of cytomegalovirus exposure and HLA in healthy donors (dated by TCRdb to about 2017). With regard to the full study: The 550 to 750 repertoires of the first cohort and the 120 validation repertoires were produced on the same platform, according to a later analysis. To predict cytomegalovirus infection status, the study combined high-throughput TCR immunosequencing, statistical association of individual TCRs with disease status, and machine learning. The study aimed to test whether cataloging public T cell receptors could reveal signatures of past pathogen exposure. Along with the roughly 700-subject first cohort, a separate validation cohort of around 110 different subjects was used.

Library preparation used the immunoSEQ multiplex PCR assay. Turning to the authors' computational methods: A statistical classification framework was built for diagnosing cytomegalovirus status from the catalog of TCR beta chain sequences. The table comes from immuneACCESS by way of TCRdb, which keeps in-frame sequences with V and J called. Part of the clones is missing from these tables; in studies checked, under half for an unresolved V gene and the rest for unknown reasons. The V and J calls and clone size come from that table; D and trimming were worked out from the DNA. This sample lists some 200,000 clones; about 89% were detected once. Approximately 7% of the sample is in the top ten clones. Results the study describes overall, beyond this receptor: The authors suggested that the approach could potentially be extended to other disease states and immunological phenotypes. A later analysis had no HLA typing for the validation cohort, so co-occurrence there was scored across all 130 or so repertoires. In a later analysis, TCRs clustered in the first cohort were found to also tend to co-occur in the 120 or so validation repertoires, with 85% to 95% of cluster scores above 0. A total of fewer than 200 TCR beta chains were listed by the study as associated with cytomegalovirus. In both the original and validation cohorts, the classifier was reported to diagnose cytomegalovirus status with high specificity and sensitivity. Most TCR sequences were seen in very few donors, while some public TCRs were found in many individuals. A few of the identified cytomegalovirus-associated TCR beta chains were confirmed in vitro to be specific for cytomegalovirus antigens.

Separate from the approximately 670-subject first cohort, the validation cohort of roughly 110 subjects was the group to which the donors belonged. CDR1 is given as MRHNA and CDR2 as SNTAGT, both from the germline V gene. V and J are trimmed by 3 bases and 3 bases, and the gene matches miss 1 base of the junction. The CDR3 sequence holds 14 residues, the cysteine and phenylalanine included. Here the CDR3 DNA is all that survives: 42 bases in frame from base 1. This clone was counted only a few times. Its antigen is unknown. No much larger clone is present one base from it, and per-base qualities are unavailable. Other DNA sequences in this sample translate to the same CDR3.

The sequence derives from a man aged 25-40 years in good health and CMV-seropositive. Sequencing was carried out using PBMCs. The V and J segments used are TRBV6-4 and TRBJ2-3, with TRBD2 matching 9 junction bases. CDR3 region: CASSERGGTDTQYF. The base sequence is TGTGCCAGCAGTGAGCGGGGGGGAACAGATACGCAGTATTTT.